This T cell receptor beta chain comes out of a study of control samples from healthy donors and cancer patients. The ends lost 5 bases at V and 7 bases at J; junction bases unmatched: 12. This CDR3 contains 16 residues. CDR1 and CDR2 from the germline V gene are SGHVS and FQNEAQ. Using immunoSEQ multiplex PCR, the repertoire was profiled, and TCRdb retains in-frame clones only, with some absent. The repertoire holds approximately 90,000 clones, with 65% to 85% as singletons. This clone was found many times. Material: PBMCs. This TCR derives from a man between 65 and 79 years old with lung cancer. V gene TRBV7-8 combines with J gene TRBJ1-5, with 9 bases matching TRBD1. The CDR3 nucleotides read TGTGCCAGCAGCCCACAAGACAGGGGGACCAACCAGCCCCAGCATTTT. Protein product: CASSPQDRGTNQPQHF.